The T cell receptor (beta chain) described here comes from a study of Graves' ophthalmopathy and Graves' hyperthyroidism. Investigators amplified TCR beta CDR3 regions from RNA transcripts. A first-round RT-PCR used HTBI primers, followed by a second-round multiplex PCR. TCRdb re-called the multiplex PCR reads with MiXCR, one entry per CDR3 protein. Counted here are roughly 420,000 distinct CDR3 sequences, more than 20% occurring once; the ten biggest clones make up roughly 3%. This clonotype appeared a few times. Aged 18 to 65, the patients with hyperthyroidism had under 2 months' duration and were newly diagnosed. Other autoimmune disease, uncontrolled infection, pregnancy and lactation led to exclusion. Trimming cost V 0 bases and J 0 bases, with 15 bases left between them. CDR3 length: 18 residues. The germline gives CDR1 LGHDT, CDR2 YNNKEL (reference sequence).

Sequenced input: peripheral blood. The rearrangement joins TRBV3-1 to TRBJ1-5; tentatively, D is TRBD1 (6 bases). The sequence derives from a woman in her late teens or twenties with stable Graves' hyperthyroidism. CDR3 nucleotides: TGTGCCAGCAGCCAAGAGTGGGCGGGGGCCTATAGCAATCAGCCCCAGCATTTT. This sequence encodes CASSQEWAGAYSNQPQHF.